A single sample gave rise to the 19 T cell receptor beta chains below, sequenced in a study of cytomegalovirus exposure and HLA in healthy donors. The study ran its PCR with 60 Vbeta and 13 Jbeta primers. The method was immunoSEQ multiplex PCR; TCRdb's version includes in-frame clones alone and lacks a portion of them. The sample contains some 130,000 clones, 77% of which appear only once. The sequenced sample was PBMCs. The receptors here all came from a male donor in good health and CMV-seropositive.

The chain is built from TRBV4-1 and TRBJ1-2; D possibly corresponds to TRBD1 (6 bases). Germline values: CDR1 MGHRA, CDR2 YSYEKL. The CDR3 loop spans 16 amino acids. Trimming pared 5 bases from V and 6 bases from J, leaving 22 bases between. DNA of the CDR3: TGCGCCAGCAGCAGGTCCGGGACACTCCGTACCGATGGCTACACCTTC. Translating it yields CASSRSGTLRTDGYTF.

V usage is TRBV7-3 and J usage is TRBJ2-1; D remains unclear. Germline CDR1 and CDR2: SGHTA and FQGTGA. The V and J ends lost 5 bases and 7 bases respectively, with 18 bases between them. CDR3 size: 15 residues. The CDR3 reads CASSPRSQNRNEQFF. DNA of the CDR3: TGTGCCAGCAGCCCGAGGTCGCAGAATAGGAATGAGCAGTTCTTC.

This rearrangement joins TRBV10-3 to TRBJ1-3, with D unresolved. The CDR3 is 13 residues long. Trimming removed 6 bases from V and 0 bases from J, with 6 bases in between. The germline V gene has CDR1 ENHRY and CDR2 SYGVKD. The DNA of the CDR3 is TGTGCCATCAGCCTCGGCTCTGGAAACACCATATATTTT. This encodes CAISLGSGNTIYF.

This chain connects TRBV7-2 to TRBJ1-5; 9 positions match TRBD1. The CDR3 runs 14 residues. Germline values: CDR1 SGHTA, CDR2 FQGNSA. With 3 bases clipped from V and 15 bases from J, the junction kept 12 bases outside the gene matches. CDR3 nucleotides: TGTGCCAGCAGCTTTACAGGGGGCCCACACCTTTTGCATTTT. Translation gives CASSFTGGPHLLHF.

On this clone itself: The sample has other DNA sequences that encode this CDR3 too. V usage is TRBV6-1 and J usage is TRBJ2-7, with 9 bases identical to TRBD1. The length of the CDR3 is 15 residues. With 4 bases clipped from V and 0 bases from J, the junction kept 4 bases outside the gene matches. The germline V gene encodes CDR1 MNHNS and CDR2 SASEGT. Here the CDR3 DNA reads TGTGCCAGCAGTGGGGGACAGGGAGGCTCCTACGAGCAGTACTTC. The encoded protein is CASSGGQGGSYEQYF.

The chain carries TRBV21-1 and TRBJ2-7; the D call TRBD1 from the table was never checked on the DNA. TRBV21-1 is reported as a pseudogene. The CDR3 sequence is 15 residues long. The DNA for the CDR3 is TGTGCCAGCATCCAAAAGACGGGACACCGTATCGAGCAGTACTTC. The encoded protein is CASIQKTGHRIEQYF.

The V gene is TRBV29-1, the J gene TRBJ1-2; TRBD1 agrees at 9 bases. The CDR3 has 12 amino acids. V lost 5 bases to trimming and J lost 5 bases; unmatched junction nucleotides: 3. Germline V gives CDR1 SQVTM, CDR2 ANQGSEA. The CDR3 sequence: CSVSGTGYGYTF. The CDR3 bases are TGCAGCGTTTCCGGGACAGGGTATGGCTACACCTTC.

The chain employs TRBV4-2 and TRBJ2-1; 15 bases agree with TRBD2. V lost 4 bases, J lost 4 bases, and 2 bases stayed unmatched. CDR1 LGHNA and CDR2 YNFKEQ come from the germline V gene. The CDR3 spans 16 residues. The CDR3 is CASSPGLAGGYNEQFF. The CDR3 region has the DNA TGTGCCAGCAGCCCCGGACTAGCGGGAGGGTACAATGAGCAGTTCTTC.

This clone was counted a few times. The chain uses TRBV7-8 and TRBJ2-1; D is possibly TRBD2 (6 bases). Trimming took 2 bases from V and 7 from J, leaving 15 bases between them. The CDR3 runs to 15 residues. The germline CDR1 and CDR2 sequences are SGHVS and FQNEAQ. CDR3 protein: CASSLMAGSVNEQFF. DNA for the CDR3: TGTGCCAGCAGCTTAATGGCGGGATCTGTGAATGAGCAGTTCTTC.

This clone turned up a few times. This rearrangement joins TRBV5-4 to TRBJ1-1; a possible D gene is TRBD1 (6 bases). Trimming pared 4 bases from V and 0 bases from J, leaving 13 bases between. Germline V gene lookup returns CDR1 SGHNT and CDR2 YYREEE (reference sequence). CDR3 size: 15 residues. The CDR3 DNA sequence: TGTGCCAGCAGCCCGTTTGGGGGCCTGAACACTGAAGCTTTCTTT. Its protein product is CASSPFGGLNTEAFF.

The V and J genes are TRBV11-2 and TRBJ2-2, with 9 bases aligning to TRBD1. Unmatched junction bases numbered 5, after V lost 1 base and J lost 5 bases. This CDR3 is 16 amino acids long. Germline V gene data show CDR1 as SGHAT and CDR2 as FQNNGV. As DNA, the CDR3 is TGTGCCAGCAGCTTAGTAACAGGGGGCGAGACCGGGGAGCTGTTTTTT. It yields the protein CASSLVTGGETGELFF.

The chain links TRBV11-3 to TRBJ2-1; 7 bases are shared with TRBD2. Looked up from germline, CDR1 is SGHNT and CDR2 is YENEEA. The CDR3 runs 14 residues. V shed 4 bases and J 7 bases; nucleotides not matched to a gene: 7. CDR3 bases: TGTGCCAGCAGCTCCCCGGGGGGTCGAAATGAGCAGTTCTTC. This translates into CASSSPGGRNEQFF.

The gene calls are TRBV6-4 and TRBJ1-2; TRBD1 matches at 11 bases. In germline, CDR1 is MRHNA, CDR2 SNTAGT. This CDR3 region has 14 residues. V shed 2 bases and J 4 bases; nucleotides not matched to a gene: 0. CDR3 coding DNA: TGTGCCAGCAGTGACGGGACAGGGGGCTATGGCTACACCTTC. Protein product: CASSDGTGGYGYTF.

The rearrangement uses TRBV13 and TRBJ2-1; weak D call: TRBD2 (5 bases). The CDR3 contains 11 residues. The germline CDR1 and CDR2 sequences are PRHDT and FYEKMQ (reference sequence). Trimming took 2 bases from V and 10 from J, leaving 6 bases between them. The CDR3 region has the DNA TGTGCCAGCAGCTTACGGGGAGAGCAGTTCTTC. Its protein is CASSLRGEQFF.

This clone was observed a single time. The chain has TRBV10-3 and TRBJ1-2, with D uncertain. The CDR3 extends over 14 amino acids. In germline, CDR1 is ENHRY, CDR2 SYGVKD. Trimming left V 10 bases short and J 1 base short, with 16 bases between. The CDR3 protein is CATSTINVNYGYTF. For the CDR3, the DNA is TGTGCCACCTCGACAATTAACGTTAACTATGGCTACACCTTC.

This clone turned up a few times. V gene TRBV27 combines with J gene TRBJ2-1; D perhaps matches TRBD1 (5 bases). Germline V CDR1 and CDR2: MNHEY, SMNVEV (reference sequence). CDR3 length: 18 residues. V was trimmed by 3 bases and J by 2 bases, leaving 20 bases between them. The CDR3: CASSFRREPTFTYNEQFF. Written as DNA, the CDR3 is TGTGCCAGCAGTTTCCGCAGGGAACCGACCTTTACCTACAATGAGCAGTTCTTC.

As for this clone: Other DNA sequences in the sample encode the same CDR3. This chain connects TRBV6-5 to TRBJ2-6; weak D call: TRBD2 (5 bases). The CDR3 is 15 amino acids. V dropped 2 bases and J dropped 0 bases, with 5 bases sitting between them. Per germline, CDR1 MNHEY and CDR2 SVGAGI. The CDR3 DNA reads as TGTGCCAGCAGTTACGGGAGCTCTGGGGCCAACGTCCTGACTTTC. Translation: CASSYGSSGANVLTF.

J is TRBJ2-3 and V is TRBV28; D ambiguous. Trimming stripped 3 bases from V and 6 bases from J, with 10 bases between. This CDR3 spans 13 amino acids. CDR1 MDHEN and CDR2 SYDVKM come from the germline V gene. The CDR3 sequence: CASSFSRSDTQYF. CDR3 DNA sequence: TGTGCCAGCAGTTTCTCCAGGTCCGATACGCAGTATTTT.

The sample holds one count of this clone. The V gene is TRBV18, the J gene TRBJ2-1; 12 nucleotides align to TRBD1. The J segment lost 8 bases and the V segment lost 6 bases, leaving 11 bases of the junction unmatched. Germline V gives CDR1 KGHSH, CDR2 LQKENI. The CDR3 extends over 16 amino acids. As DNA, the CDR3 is TGTGCCAGCTCTCCCGGACCGGGACAGGGGGCACATGAGCAGTTCTTC. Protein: CASSPGPGQGAHEQFF.